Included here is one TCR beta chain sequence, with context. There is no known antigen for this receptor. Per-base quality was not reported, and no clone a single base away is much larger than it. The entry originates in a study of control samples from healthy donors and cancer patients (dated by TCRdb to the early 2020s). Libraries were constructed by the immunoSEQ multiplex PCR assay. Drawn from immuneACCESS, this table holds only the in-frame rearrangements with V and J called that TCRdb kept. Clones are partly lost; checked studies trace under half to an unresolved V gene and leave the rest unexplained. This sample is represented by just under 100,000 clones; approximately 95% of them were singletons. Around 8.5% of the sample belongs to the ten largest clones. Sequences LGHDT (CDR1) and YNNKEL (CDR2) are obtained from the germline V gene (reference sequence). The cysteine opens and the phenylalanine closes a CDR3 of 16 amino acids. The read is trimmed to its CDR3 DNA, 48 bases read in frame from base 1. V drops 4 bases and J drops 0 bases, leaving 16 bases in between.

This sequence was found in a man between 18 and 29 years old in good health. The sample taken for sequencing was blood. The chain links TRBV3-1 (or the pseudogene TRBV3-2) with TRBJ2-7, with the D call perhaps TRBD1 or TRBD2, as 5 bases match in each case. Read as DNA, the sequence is TGTGCCAGCAGCCTGAGTGAGGGGTCGAGCTCCTACGAGCAGTACTTC. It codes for CASSLSEGSSSYEQYF.